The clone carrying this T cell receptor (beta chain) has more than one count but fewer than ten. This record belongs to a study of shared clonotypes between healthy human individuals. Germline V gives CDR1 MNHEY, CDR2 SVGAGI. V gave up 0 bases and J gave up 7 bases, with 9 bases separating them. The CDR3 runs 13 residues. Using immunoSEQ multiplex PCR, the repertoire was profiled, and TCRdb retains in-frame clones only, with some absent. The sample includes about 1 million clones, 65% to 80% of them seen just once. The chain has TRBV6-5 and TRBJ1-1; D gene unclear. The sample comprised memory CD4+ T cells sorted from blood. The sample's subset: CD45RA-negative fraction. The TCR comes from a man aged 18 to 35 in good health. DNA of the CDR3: TGTGCCAGCAGTTACTCGATTTCCAGTGAAGCTTTCTTT. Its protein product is CASSYSISSEAFF.